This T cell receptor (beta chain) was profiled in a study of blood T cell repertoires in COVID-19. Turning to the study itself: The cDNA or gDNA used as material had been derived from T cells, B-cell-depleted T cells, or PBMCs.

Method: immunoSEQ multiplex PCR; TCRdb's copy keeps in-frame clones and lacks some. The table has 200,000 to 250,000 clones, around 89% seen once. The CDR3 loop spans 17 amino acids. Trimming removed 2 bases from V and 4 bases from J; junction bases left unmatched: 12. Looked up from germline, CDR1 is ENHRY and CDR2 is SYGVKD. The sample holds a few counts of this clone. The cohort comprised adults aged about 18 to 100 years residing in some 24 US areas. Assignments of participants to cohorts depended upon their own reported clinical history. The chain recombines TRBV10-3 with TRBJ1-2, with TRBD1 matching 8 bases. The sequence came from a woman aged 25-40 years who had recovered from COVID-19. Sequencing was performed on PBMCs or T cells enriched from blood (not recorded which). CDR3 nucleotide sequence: TGTGCCATCAGTGAGACCTTCGGCCGGGACAGGATCTATGGCTACACCTTC. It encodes CAISETFGRDRIYGYTF.